Only one count was recorded for the clone carrying this TCR beta chain. The antigen remains unidentified. This specimen comes from a study of cytomegalovirus exposure and HLA in healthy donors. Study results and limitations: As a later analysis showed, several of the most significant clusters appeared to be linked to common viral pathogens. CMV serostatus was the sole immune exposure information available.

A multiplex PCR was run with 60 Vbeta primers and 13 Jbeta primers. Original processing methods: It was a later analysis that counted 83 million or so unique TCR beta chains, of which roughly 11 million were shared. Profiled with immunoSEQ multiplex PCR; TCRdb holds only in-frame clones, not every one. From that table come the V and J calls and clone size; the DNA was used to work out D and trimming. The sample holds around 89,000 clones, over 75% seen once. The V end lost 0 bases, the J end lost 8 bases, and 20 bases lay between the germline ends. From germline, CDR1 is GTSNPN and CDR2 SVGIG (reference sequence). The CDR3 totals 16 residues.

The source of this sequence is a girl aged 2 to 10 in good health and CMV-seropositive. Sequencing was performed on PBMCs. V and J are TRBV30 and TRBJ2-1; possibly TRBD2 for D (6 bases). The CDR3 region is CAWSVLFGGLRDEQFF. The CDR3, as DNA: TGTGCCTGGAGTGTACTGTTCGGGGGTCTACGGGATGAGCAGTTCTTC.